This entry lists 16 T cell receptor beta chains sequenced from one sample in a study of T cell repertoires in cytomegalovirus infection. TCRdb itself ran the reads through MiXCR, one entry per CDR3 protein. This repertoire shows more than 200,000 distinct CDR3 sequences, roughly 10% found once; its top ten account for about 16%. The sample comprised PBMCs. The receptors originated from a human donor in good health (CMV status not recorded). Some clones in this sample may be carry-over from other donors' samples.

The chain carries TRBV20-1 and TRBJ2-5, with TRBD2 matching over 8 bases. Germline CDR1 DFQATT, CDR2 SNEGSKA (reference sequence). With 2 bases clipped from V and 1 base from J, the junction kept 3 bases outside the gene matches. The CDR3 sequence is 14 residues long. The CDR3 region has the DNA TGCAGTGCTAGACCCGGGACTAGCCAAGAGACCCAGTACTTC. Its translation: CSARPGTSQETQYF.

This clonotype appeared a few times. The CDR3 loop reads CASSSGLRAGREFF. In DNA, the CDR3 is TGTGCCAGCAGTTCCGGACTTCGAGCGGGTCGGGAGTTCTTC. The V call is TRBV27, the J call TRBJ2-1; the D gene is possibly TRBD2 (6 bases). The ends were cut back, 4 bases at V and 14 bases at J, with 21 bases in the middle. The CDR3 extends over 14 amino acids. Per germline, CDR1 MNHEY and CDR2 SMNVEV (reference sequence).

This clonotype was found a few times. CDR3 protein: CASSPLAGLAYTQYF. CDR3 nucleotide sequence: TGTGCCAGCTCACCCCTAGCGGGGTTGGCGTATACGCAGTATTTT. The rearrangement uses TRBV18 and TRBJ2-3; 9 bases map to TRBD2. Germline lookup yields CDR1 KGHSH and CDR2 LQKENI. The V segment lost 3 bases and the J segment 7 bases; nucleotides outside the gene matches: 8. This CDR3 contains 15 residues. Based on the CDR3 plus reference TRBV18 and TRBJ2-3, the full variable domain is NAGVMQNPRHLVRRRGQEARLRCSPMKGHSHVYWYRQLPEEGLKFMVYLQKENIIDESGMPKERFSAEFPKEGPSILRIQQVVRGDSAAYFCASSPLAGLAYTQYFGPGTRLTVL.

This clonotype was seen many times. V and J are TRBV7-2 and TRBJ2-7, with D perhaps matching TRBD1 (6 bases). The CDR3 runs to 14 residues. Germline assignment: CDR1 SGHTA and CDR2 FQGNSA. Trimming removed 5 bases from V and 2 bases from J, with 13 bases in between. CDR3 sequence (DNA): TGTGCCAGCAGCCCCCCGGGACACCCCTACGAGCAGTACTTC. Protein: CASSPPGHPYEQYF.

On this clonotype itself: A read error may be the cause here, since a much bigger clone is one base away. J is TRBJ2-2 and V is TRBV20-1; D gene ambiguous. The CDR3 is made up of 14 amino acids. The germline gives CDR1 DFQATT, CDR2 SNEGSKA (reference sequence). V lost 3 bases and J lost 0, with 8 bases in between. The CDR3 bases are TGCAGTGCTAGCCCCGGCGCGAACACCGGGGAGCTGTTTTTT. It yields the protein CSASPGANTGELFF.

In its sample, this clonotype was seen many times. One junction end disagrees with the germline gene, perhaps due to a read error. This chain joins TRBV5-4 and TRBJ1-2, with 8 bases lining up with TRBD1. The CDR3 runs to 14 residues. The germline CDR1 and CDR2 sequences are SGHNT and YYREEE (reference sequence). CDR3 coding DNA: TGTGCCAGCAGTTTGGACAGGGCGGACTATGGCTACACCTTC. Translation: CASSLDRADYGYTF. The whole variable domain, remainder taken from reference TRBV5-4 and TRBJ1-2, is ETGVTQSPTHLIKTRGQQVTLRCSSQSGHNTVSWYQQALGQGPQFIFQYYREEENGRGNFPPRFSGLQFPNYSSELNVNALELDDSALYLCASSLDRADYGYTFGSGTRLTVV.

This clonotype turned up a few times. This chain links TRBV18 with TRBJ1-5; the match to TRBD1 covers 10 bases. The CDR3 has 16 residues. Germline-derived CDR1 and CDR2 are KGHSH and LQKENI. V gave up 3 bases and J gave up 7 bases; unmatched junction bases: 9. CDR3 protein: CASSPIPGTGEQPQHF. The CDR3 region has the DNA TGTGCCAGCTCACCGATACCCGGGACAGGGGAGCAGCCCCAGCATTTT. The whole variable domain, filled in from reference TRBV18 and TRBJ1-5, reads NAGVMQNPRHLVRRRGQEARLRCSPMKGHSHVYWYRQLPEEGLKFMVYLQKENIIDESGMPKERFSAEFPKEGPSILRIQQVVRGDSAAYFCASSPIPGTGEQPQHFGDGTRLSIL.

This clonotype occurred many times. This rearrangement joins TRBV28 to TRBJ2-1, with 9 bases that match TRBD2. The CDR3 sequence is 16 residues long. Germline V gives CDR1 MDHEN, CDR2 SYDVKM. Trimming removed 7 bases from V and 1 base from J; junction bases left unmatched: 8. The CDR3 coding sequence is TGTGCCAGCATTGTCTCGCGGGGGGGGTCCTACAATGAGCAGTTCTTC. Translated: CASIVSRGGSYNEQFF.

The V call is TRBV5-6, the J call TRBJ1-2, with 8 bases aligning to TRBD1. CDR1 and CDR2 from the germline V gene are SGHDT and YYEEEE. The CDR3 totals 13 residues. Trimming removed 4 bases from V and 4 bases from J; junction bases left unmatched: 3. As DNA, the CDR3 is TGTGCCAGCAGCCAGGGGGCCGGCTATGGCTACACCTTC. The encoded protein is CASSQGAGYGYTF. Supplemented by reference TRBV5-6 and TRBJ1-2, the full variable domain reads DAGVTQSPTHLIKTRGQQVTLRCSPKSGHDTVSWYQQALGQGPQFIFQYYEEEERQRGNFPDRFSGHQFPNYSSELNVNALLLGDSALYLCASSQGAGYGYTFGSGTRLTVV.

The sample holds many counts of this clonotype. This chain joins TRBV7-2 and TRBJ2-3; 9 bases map to TRBD2. The trim removed 1 base at V and 7 bases at J, leaving 12 bases unmatched. The CDR3 spans 17 residues. The germline V gene encodes CDR1 SGHTA and CDR2 FQGNSA. The CDR3 loop reads CASSLEISGSVPYTQYF. The CDR3 DNA reads as TGTGCCAGCAGCTTAGAGATTAGCGGGAGTGTCCCATATACGCAGTATTTT.

This clonotype occurred many times. V gene TRBV29-1 combines with J gene TRBJ2-6; 7 nucleotides match TRBD2. Looked up from germline, CDR1 is SQVTM and CDR2 is ANQGSEA. The CDR3 loop spans 15 amino acids. The ends lost 0 bases at V and 2 bases at J; junction bases unmatched: 1. The CDR3 nucleotides are TGCAGCGTTGAAGAGGGGGGGACTGGGGCCAACGTCCTGACTTTC. Protein product: CSVEEGGTGANVLTF.

This clonotype was recorded many times. This chain links TRBV7-9 with TRBJ2-3; TRBD2 is a possible D gene (6 bases). Germline CDR1 is SEHNR and CDR2 is FQNEAQ (reference sequence). This CDR3 is 14 amino acids long. Trimming pared 2 bases from V and 3 bases from J, leaving 9 bases between. The CDR3 DNA follows: TGTGCCAGCAGCTTATGGGGGGAAACAGATACGCAGTATTTT. This encodes CASSLWGETDTQYF.

The rearrangement uses TRBV7-2 and TRBJ2-3, with a weak D call TRBD2 (7 bases). CDR1 and CDR2 from the germline V gene are SGHTA and FQGNSA. V lost 5 bases and J lost 8, with 20 bases in between. The CDR3 covers 15 residues. CDR3 protein: CASSEGGPFRGTQYF. The CDR3 coding sequence is TGTGCCAGCAGCGAGGGGGGGCCTTTCCGGGGTACGCAGTATTTT.

This clonotype was found many times. CDR3 in DNA: TGTGCCAGCTCACCACTAGACAGCTCTGAAGCTTTCTTT. Translated: CASSPLDSSEAFF. The chain is built from TRBV18 and TRBJ1-1, with a possible D match to TRBD1 (5 bases). Germline V gene lookup returns CDR1 KGHSH and CDR2 LQKENI. The CDR3 is 13 amino acids. V lost 1 base and J lost 6, with 9 bases in between. Full variable domain (rest looked up from reference TRBV18 and TRBJ1-1): NAGVMQNPRHLVRRRGQEARLRCSPMKGHSHVYWYRQLPEEGLKFMVYLQKENIIDESGMPKERFSAEFPKEGPSILRIQQVVRGDSAAYFCASSPLDSSEAFFGQGTRLTVV.

This clonotype was seen more than once but under ten times. This chain connects TRBV9 to TRBJ2-2; D might be TRBD2 (6 bases). V dropped 0 bases and J dropped 2 bases, with 11 bases sitting between them. Germline CDR1 SGDLS, CDR2 YYNGEE. This CDR3 is 16 amino acids long. This CDR3 reads CASSVVSSGNTGELFF. DNA of the CDR3: TGTGCCAGCAGCGTAGTAAGTAGCGGAAACACCGGGGAGCTGTTTTTT.

This clonotype was seen ten or more times. The V call is TRBV7-9, the J call TRBJ1-1; maybe TRBD1 (5 bases). This CDR3 has 15 amino acids. The germline CDR1 and CDR2 sequences are SEHNR and FQNEAQ (reference sequence). V was trimmed by 1 base and J by 0 bases, leaving 9 bases between them. CDR3 in amino acids: CASSLVQALNTEAFF. CDR3 nucleotides: TGTGCCAGCAGCTTAGTACAGGCGTTGAACACTGAAGCTTTCTTT.